This TCR beta chain was profiled in a study of shared clonotypes between healthy human individuals. Profiling relied on immunoSEQ multiplex PCR, and the TCRdb table lists in-frame clones only, not all of them. This table holds 95,000 to 120,000 clones, around 66% found once. V was shortened by 0 bases and J by 0 bases, with 12 bases between the two germline ends. The germline gives CDR1 MNHNY, CDR2 SVGAGI (reference sequence). CDR3 length: 16 residues. This clone has a handful of counts. The sample consisted of memory CD8+ T cells sorted from blood. Subset in this sample: CD45RO+ cells pooled with CCR7-negative TemRA cells. This chain uses TRBV6-6 with TRBJ2-7; D uncertain. The sequence derives from a woman aged 25-40 years in good health. The DNA of the CDR3 is TGTGCCAGCAGTTACTCATCAGAAGTGGGCTCCTACGAGCAGTACTTC. Its translation is CASSYSSEVGSYEQYF.